The sample holds a few counts of the clone carrying this T cell receptor (beta chain). Its antigen is currently unknown. CDR3 length: 13 residues. Germline V gene sequence: CDR1 MNHNS, CDR2 SASEGT. Trimming took off 2 bases at V and 17 bases at J, with 18 bases between the two ends. The method was immunoSEQ multiplex PCR; TCRdb's version includes in-frame clones alone and lacks a portion of them. The sample has around 58,000 clones, about 80% seen once. The data belong to a study of a mutant IDH1 vaccine in newly diagnosed glioma. Study details: Patients received eight vaccinations in weeks 1, 3, 5, 7, 11, 15, 19, 23.

Findings of the study overall: Vaccination induced immune responses in around 93% of patients.

Time point in this sample: week 5, during vaccination. What each vaccine dose contained was 300 ug of mutant IDH1 20-mer peptide, accompanied by topical imiquimod. This clonotype was sampled from a man aged 25 to 45 with glioma. The material was PBMCs, obtained from a glioma patient whose treatment included an IDH1 peptide vaccine. This chain uses TRBV6-1 with TRBJ1-4; no clear D. Written as DNA, the CDR3 is TGTGCCAGCAGTGAATCGTGGGATAATGCGTGTTTTTTT. Residues: CASSESWDNACFF.